This TCR beta chain was captured by sequencing in a study of cytomegalovirus exposure and HLA in healthy donors. Of note for this clone: Its antigen remains unknown.

Trimming removed 6 bases at V and 6 bases at J, with 14 bases between. CDR3 length equals 14 residues. Germline loops: CDR1 SGHTA, CDR2 FQGTGA. Findings of the study overall: The productive fraction for most TCR beta V segments was about 90% or about 30% in an earlier analysis.

In the PCR, 60 Vbeta and 13 Jbeta primers were used. In the authors' workflow: A later analysis tallied some 80 million unique TCR beta chains, 9 million to 12 million of them shared. TCRdb keeps only in-frame clones here, not all; method: immunoSEQ multiplex PCR. V, J and clone size are taken as reported in that table, and D and trimming were inferred from the DNA itself. The table includes approximately 100,000 clones, 85% to 90% detected once. J is TRBJ2-2 and V is TRBV7-3; D possibly corresponds to TRBD1 (6 bases). The material sequenced was PBMCs. The clonotype comes from a man younger than 45 in good health and CMV-seronegative. Here the CDR3 DNA reads TGTGCCAGCAGTGTCAACAGGGAATCCGGGGAGCTGTTTTTT. It is translated as CASSVNRESGELFF.